This TCR beta chain was captured in a study of cytomegalovirus exposure and HLA in healthy donors. The CDR3 totals 14 residues. Germline values: CDR1 MRHNA, CDR2 SNTAGT. V shed 6 bases, J shed 4 bases, and the junction held 5 bases outside the gene matches. Both 60 Vbeta primers and 13 Jbeta primers went into the PCR. Measured with immunoSEQ multiplex PCR; TCRdb has only the in-frame clones, and not every one. The sample has over 200,000 clones, roughly 87% seen once; the top ten hold approximately 5.3%. The receptor comes from a woman in her thirties or forties in good health and CMV-seropositive. The chain has TRBV6-4 and TRBJ1-1; 10 bases are shared with TRBD1. Sequenced input: PBMCs. Here the CDR3 DNA reads TGTGCCAGCAGCCCGGGACAGGGGAGCACTGAAGCTTTCTTT. Its translation: CASSPGQGSTEAFF.